This entry describes one T cell receptor (beta chain). Its target is unknown. Original data processing: Across clinicopathological groups, CDR3 differences served as the basis for building a distant-metastasis classifier for papillary thyroid cancer. With MiXCR, TCRdb called clones anew from the PCR reads. The V and J calls and clone size are TCRdb's, not the authors'. This sample has about 27,000 clones, with roughly 14% found just once. This specimen comes from a study of metastatic and nonmetastatic thyroid tumors. Overall study: It was across blood and tumor or nodule tissue from malignant and benign thyroid patients that repertoires were compared. Findings of the study overall: Benign nodules reportedly had significantly lower TCR beta diversity than malignant thyroid tumors in blood and tumor.

Every patient underwent thyroid surgery untreated. In germline, CDR1 is MDHEN, CDR2 SYDVKM. V was shortened by 0 bases and J by 4 bases, with 13 bases between the two germline ends. This CDR3 is 15 amino acids long. The sequence derives from a male donor with papillary thyroid cancer or a benign thyroid nodule (not recorded which). Some clones in this sample may be carry-over from other donors' samples. V is TRBV28 and J is TRBJ2-7, with D possibly TRBD1 on 7 matching bases. The sequencing input was blood. The CDR3 nucleotides are TGTGCCAGCAGTTTATGGGAGGGACAGCTATACGAGCAGTACTTC. Its translation is CASSLWEGQLYEQYF.